This T cell receptor beta chain was identified during a study of cytomegalovirus exposure and HLA in healthy donors. Study outcomes and limitations: CMV serostatus stood as the only immune exposure information on hand. In vitro, three CMV-associated chains proved specific for CMV antigens.

As to this clone: Its antigen is not known.

CDR3 length: 15 amino acids. Trimming took 3 bases from V and 6 from J; bases not matched to a gene: 9. In germline, CDR1 is KGHSH, CDR2 LQKENI. The PCR was carried out with 60 Vbeta primers and 13 Jbeta primers. The method was immunoSEQ multiplex PCR; TCRdb's version includes in-frame clones alone and lacks a portion of them. There are 50,000 or so clones in the sample; 65% to 80% occur only once, and roughly 35% lies in the top ten. The rearrangement joins TRBV18 to TRBJ1-2; 8 nucleotides align to TRBD1. The sample consisted of PBMCs. This clonotype originated in a man in his forties in good health and CMV-seropositive. This CDR3 is CASSPTPTGVHGYTF. The CDR3 region has the DNA TGTGCCAGCTCACCGACCCCGACAGGGGTCCATGGCTACACCTTC. Combining the CDR3 with reference TRBV18 and TRBJ1-2 gives the whole variable domain NAGVMQNPRHLVRRRGQEARLRCSPMKGHSHVYWYRQLPEEGLKFMVYLQKENIIDESGMPKERFSAEFPKEGPSILRIQQVVRGDSAAYFCASSPTPTGVHGYTFGSGTRLTVV.